A selection of T cell receptor beta chains follows, all from one sample in a study of blood T cells in healthy people across ages. TCRdb reprocessed the 5' RACE reads with MiXCR, giving one entry per CDR3 protein. The sample yields 650,000 to 1,000,000 distinct CDR3 sequences, around 45% seen once. Sequenced: blood. These receptors were taken from a man older than 75 in good health. Each CDR3 is given with its conserved first and last residue. The D gene is left open where the match is weak. Clone size is given for some rows only: seen once, a few or many times, or a class if the clone is expanded.

V	D	size	J	CDR3	DNA
TRBV7-9	TRBD1	few	TRBJ2-5	CASSPTDRGHGETQYF	TGTGCCAGCAGCCCGACGGACAGGGGGCATGGGGAGACCCAGTACTTC
TRBV2	-	few	TRBJ2-5	CADSGEYQETQYF	TGTGCCGATAGCGGAGAGTACCAAGAGACCCAGTACTTC
TRBV28	-	-	TRBJ2-7	CASSSAGGLGEQYF	TGTGCCAGCAGTTCCGCTGGGGGATTGGGCGAGCAGTACTTC
TRBV30	-	few	TRBJ2-7	CAWRPPQGTEQYF	TGTGCCTGGAGACCCCCACAGGGAACCGAGCAGTACTTC
TRBV24-1	-	few	TRBJ2-1	CATSGGGAGEQFF	TGTGCCACCAGTGGGGGTGGGGCGGGTGAGCAGTTCTTC
TRBV20-1	-	-	TRBJ2-1	CSARVAGNEQFF	TGCAGTGCTAGAGTAGCCGGAAATGAGCAGTTCTTC
TRBV20-1	-	-	TRBJ1-2	CSAGGRANYGYTF	TGCAGTGCTGGGGGCAGGGCTAACTATGGCTACACCTTC
TRBV20-1	-	-	TRBJ2-7	CSASVDWDEQYF	TGCAGTGCTAGTGTGGATTGGGACGAGCAGTACTTC
TRBV28	TRBD2	-	TRBJ2-1	CASRSLAGGYNEQFF	TGTGCCAGCAGATCTCTAGCGGGAGGGTACAATGAGCAGTTCTTC
TRBV5-8	-	-	TRBJ1-5	CASSPWTGGYSNQPQHF	TGTGCCAGCAGCCCATGGACTGGAGGGTATAGCAATCAGCCCCAGCATTTT
TRBV7-2	TRBD1	few	TRBJ1-2	CASSLSGTGIDYGYTF	TGTGCCAGCAGCTTATCGGGGACAGGGATTGACTATGGCTACACCTTC
TRBV6-2/TRBV6-3	-	-	TRBJ2-7	CASSFGTGRLYEQYF	TGTGCCAGCAGCTTCGGGACTGGGAGGCTCTACGAGCAGTACTTC
TRBV5-4	TRBD2	-	TRBJ2-1	CASSLAQSGRGNEQFF	TGTGCCAGCAGCTTGGCCCAGAGCGGGAGAGGCAATGAGCAGTTCTTC
TRBV4-1	TRBD1	-	TRBJ2-5	CASSQTGTATFGETQYF	TGCGCCAGCAGCCAGACCGGGACAGCCACCTTCGGAGAGACCCAGTACTTC
TRBV20-1	-	few	TRBJ2-4	CSAPDGVPIIQYF	TGCAGTGCCCCGGACGGTGTTCCCATTATTCAGTACTTC
TRBV5-1	-	-	TRBJ2-1	CASSSGGNLGNEQFF	TGCGCCAGCAGCTCCGGGGGAAATCTTGGGAATGAGCAGTTCTTC
TRBV6-5	-	-	TRBJ2-5	CASALSTAGTQYF	TGTGCCAGCGCTCTGTCGACGGCGGGGACCCAGTACTTC
TRBV6-2/TRBV6-3	TRBD1	few	TRBJ1-5	CASSGTGGPRNQPQHF	TGTGCCAGCAGCGGGACAGGGGGCCCGAGGAATCAGCCCCAGCATTTT
TRBV2	-	-	TRBJ1-2	CASSEGTAYGYTF	TGTGCCAGCAGTGAAGGAACAGCCTATGGCTACACCTTC
TRBV7-2	TRBD2	-	TRBJ2-3	CASSRPGSGRAPDTQYF	TGTGCCAGCAGCCGACCCGGCAGCGGGAGGGCCCCAGATACGCAGTATTTT
TRBV6-1	-	few	TRBJ2-7	CASSLNKNEQYF	TGTGCCAGCAGCCTTAACAAAAACGAGCAGTACTTC
TRBV7-2	-	-	TRBJ1-4	CASSSLGRTNEKLFF	TGTGCCAGCAGCTCCCTAGGGAGGACTAATGAAAAACTGTTTTTT
TRBV20-1	-	-	TRBJ2-7	CSAKGWNEQYF	TGCAGTGCCAAGGGCTGGAACGAGCAGTACTTC
TRBV6-5	-	-	TRBJ2-2	CASSYGYNTGELFF	TGTGCCAGCAGTTATGGCTATAACACCGGGGAGCTGTTTTTT
TRBV4-1	-	-	TRBJ2-1	CASSRSLQYNEQFF	TGCGCCAGCAGCCGGAGCCTACAATACAATGAGCAGTTCTTC